This T cell receptor beta chain was profiled in a study of blood T cell repertoires in COVID-19. In germline, CDR1 is WSHSY, CDR2 SAAADI. Trimming took 6 bases from V and 3 from J, leaving 14 bases between them. The CDR3 is 15 amino acids. Ages ranged from roughly 18 to 100 years, with residence in 24 US areas. Authors' methods: How many nucleated cells were present was estimated from reference gene primer amplification. TCRdb's table, derived via immunoSEQ multiplex PCR, lists solely in-frame clones and lacks some. V, J and clone size reflect that table, while D and trimming were determined from the DNA. The sample records approximately 140,000 clones, around 82% being singletons.

The sample was PBMCs or T cells enriched from blood (not recorded which). The origin of this receptor is a man in his fifties in a cohort exposed to, infected with or recovered from COVID-19 (not recorded which). J is TRBJ1-4 and V is TRBV10-2, with D perhaps TRBD1 (6 bases). The DNA of the CDR3 is TGCGCCAGCAGCGAACCAGGGGTCCCTAATGAAAAACTGTTTTTT. Amino acid sequence: CASSEPGVPNEKLFF.